Below, 18 T cell receptor beta chains from the same sample are listed, as sequenced in a study of identical twins. MiXCR, run by TCRdb on the 5' RACE reads, gives a single entry per CDR3 protein. The sample has fewer than 900,000 distinct CDR3 sequences, 21% seen once. These data are also associated with another study on T cells expressing NK-cell markers.

Input material: PBMCs. The origin of the receptors is a woman under 30 in good health.

The chain is built from TRBV28 and TRBJ2-5, with 8 bases identical to TRBD1. The CDR3 runs 13 residues. V shed 5 bases, J shed 7 bases, and the junction held 6 bases outside the gene matches. Germline V gene sequence: CDR1 MDHEN, CDR2 SYDVKM. CDR3 in DNA: TGTGCCAGCAGTCCCGGACAGGGCGGGACCCAGTACTTC. Its translation: CASSPGQGGTQYF.

This clonotype has only a few counts. The chain employs TRBV12-3 or TRBV12-4 and TRBJ2-7; D possibly uses TRBD1 or TRBD2 (5 bases each). V gave up 4 bases and J gave up 4 bases, with 14 bases separating them. The CDR3 sequence is 14 residues long. The CDR3 DNA follows: TGTGCCAGCAGTTCCGAACCGGGACGGTACGAGCAGTACTTC. Protein: CASSSEPGRYEQYF.

This rearrangement joins TRBV7-9 to TRBJ2-1; D may be TRBD1 or TRBD2 (5 bases each). Germline V lookup: CDR1 SEHNR, CDR2 FQNEAQ (reference sequence). The CDR3 is 16 residues long. Between the trimmed V and J ends, which lost 1 base and 6 bases, there was a span of 16 bases. This CDR3 is CASSLGRGEGANEQFF. The CDR3 coding sequence is TGTGCCAGCAGCTTAGGCCGGGGAGAAGGGGCCAATGAGCAGTTCTTC. The variable domain in full, completed from reference TRBV7-9 and TRBJ2-1, reads DTGVSQNPRHKITKRGQNVTFRCDPISEHNRLYWYRQTLGQGPEFLTYFQNEAQLEKSRLLSDRFSAERPKGSFSTLEIQRTEQGDSAMYLCASSLGRGEGANEQFFGPGTRLTVL.

Notes on this clonotype: The junction differs from germline at one of its ends, possibly a read error. V usage is TRBV6-1 and J usage is TRBJ1-6; 7 nucleotides agree with TRBD1. The CDR3 consists of 14 residues. In germline, CDR1 is MNHNS, CDR2 SASEGT. In DNA form, the CDR3 reads TGTGTCAGCGTGGGGGGACAGCCTAATTCACCCCTCCACTTT. Translation: CVSVGGQPNSPLHF.

This clonotype appeared a few times. The chain recombines TRBV6-1 with TRBJ2-2; D ambiguous. Germline lookup yields CDR1 MNHNS and CDR2 SASEGT. This CDR3 is 15 amino acids long. The V end lost 10 bases, the J end lost 4 bases, and 19 bases lay between the germline ends. The CDR3 sequence: CATQKVASGTGELFF. Here the CDR3 DNA reads TGTGCCACCCAAAAGGTGGCTAGTGGCACCGGGGAGCTGTTTTTT.

The table lists this clonotype with a few counts. V is TRBV20-1 and J is TRBJ2-4; D perhaps matches TRBD2 (6 bases). The germline gives CDR1 DFQATT, CDR2 SNEGSKA (reference sequence). Trimming left V 0 bases short and J 4 bases short, with 10 bases between. This CDR3 has 14 residues. The DNA of the CDR3 is TGCAGTGCTAGAGACCGGGACTCGAAAAACATTCAGTACTTC. Translation gives CSARDRDSKNIQYF.

V usage is TRBV10-2 and J usage is TRBJ2-1; 10 bases align to TRBD2. Germline CDR1 is WSHSY and CDR2 is SAAADI. Germline trimming cut 6 bases from V and 3 bases from J; bases unmatched to any gene: 2. The CDR3 has 14 amino acids. CDR3 bases: TGCGCCAGCAGCGGGACTAGCGACTACAATGAGCAGTTCTTC. Protein sequence: CASSGTSDYNEQFF.

This clonotype turned up a few times. The chain's CDR3 is CASRPTGGGYTDTQYF. The CDR3 coding sequence is TGTGCCAGCAGGCCGACAGGGGGGGGATACACAGATACGCAGTATTTT. The chain is built from TRBV12-3 or TRBV12-4 and TRBJ2-3; 9 positions agree with TRBD1. V shed 6 bases, J shed 2 bases, and the junction held 9 bases outside the gene matches. The CDR3 runs to 16 residues.

The table lists this clonotype with many counts. The chain links TRBV12-3 or TRBV12-4 to TRBJ2-1; D is possibly TRBD1 (6 bases). This CDR3 is built from 15 residues. V was trimmed by 3 bases and J by 8 bases, leaving 17 bases between them. CDR3 region: CASSFRGGKSDEQFF. In nucleotides, the CDR3 is TGTGCCAGCAGTTTTCGTGGGGGCAAAAGCGATGAGCAGTTCTTC.

The CDR3 here is CASSQVRGETQYF. The CDR3 coding sequence is TGTGCCAGCTCACAGGTCCGAGGGGAGACCCAGTACTTC. The genes are TRBV18 and TRBJ2-5; D possibly corresponds to TRBD2 (5 bases). Germline assignment: CDR1 KGHSH and CDR2 LQKENI. CDR3 size: 13 residues. Trimming left V 4 bases short and J 5 bases short, with 11 bases between.

At least ten counts were recorded for this clonotype. V usage is TRBV5-5 and J usage is TRBJ1-5; D not resolved. V shed 0 bases and J shed 1 base, with 14 bases lying between them. Germline CDR1 SGHKS, CDR2 YYEKEE (reference sequence). The length of the CDR3 is 17 residues. The CDR3, as DNA: TGTGCCAGCAGCTTGGTAGGTGGGCTGGCAAGCAATCAGCCCCAGCATTTT. Its protein is CASSLVGGLASNQPQHF.

This clonotype was picked up many times. The CDR3 is CSARDQGSYEQYF. The DNA for the CDR3 is TGCAGTGCTAGAGATCAGGGAAGCTACGAGCAGTACTTC. The V gene is TRBV20-1, the J gene TRBJ2-7, with D possibly being TRBD1 (5 bases). This CDR3 is 13 amino acids long. Trimming took 0 bases from V and 3 from J, leaving 9 bases between them. In germline, CDR1 is DFQATT, CDR2 SNEGSKA (reference sequence).

The J gene is TRBJ2-3, the V gene TRBV6-5; no firm D call. There are 14 residues in the CDR3. Looked up from germline, CDR1 is MNHEY and CDR2 is SVGAGI. V lost 8 bases, J lost 4 bases, and 16 bases lay in between. CDR3 protein: CASEDRVGPDTQYF. CDR3 sequence (DNA): TGTGCCAGCGAGGACCGAGTAGGCCCAGATACGCAGTATTTT.

This clonotype has only a few counts. The chain couples TRBV20-1 to TRBJ2-7; the D gene is possibly TRBD1 (6 bases). Germline lookup yields CDR1 DFQATT and CDR2 SNEGSKA (reference sequence). V was pared by 4 bases and J by 7 bases, with 20 bases between. This CDR3 is built from 14 residues. The CDR3 DNA follows: TGCAGTGCTAACTCGCCGGGCAGGGGTCGAGAGCAGTACTTC. This translates into CSANSPGRGREQYF.

This clonotype was found a few times. This chain links TRBV20-1 with TRBJ2-5; D could derive from TRBD1 or TRBD2 (5 bases each). CDR3 length: 15 amino acids. V gave up 5 bases and J gave up 5 bases, with 21 bases separating them. Germline CDR1 and CDR2: DFQATT and SNEGSKA (reference sequence). CDR3 residues: CSAQQVPGTVETQYF. As DNA, the CDR3 is TGCAGTGCTCAGCAAGTGCCGGGGACCGTGGAGACCCAGTACTTC.

A few counts support this clonotype. The V call is TRBV12-3 or TRBV12-4, the J call TRBJ2-1; TRBD1 matches 7 bases. The CDR3 length is 16 residues. V was pared by 2 bases and J by 8 bases, with 12 bases of the junction left unmatched. The chain's CDR3 is CASSLLPTTGSYEQFF. CDR3 DNA sequence: TGTGCCAGCAGTTTATTACCCACGACAGGGAGCTATGAGCAGTTCTTC.

This clonotype was seen a few times. V gene TRBV25-1 combines with J gene TRBJ2-2; D is unresolved. The CDR3 runs 13 residues. CDR1 and CDR2 from the germline V gene are MGHDK and SYGVNS. The V and J ends lost 4 bases and 3 bases respectively, with 6 bases between them. DNA of the CDR3: TGTGCCAGCAGTGGAGGTCACACCGGGGAGCTGTTTTTT. It yields the protein CASSGGHTGELFF. Together with reference TRBV25-1 and TRBJ2-2, the CDR3 gives the full variable domain: EADIYQTPRYLVIGTGKKITLECSQTMGHDKMYWYQQDPGMELHLIHYSYGVNSTEKGDLSSESTVSRIRTEHFPLTLESARPSHTSQYLCASSGGHTGELFFGEGSRLTVL.

This clonotype was counted many times. This chain links TRBV7-2 with TRBJ2-2; D is undetermined. There are 14 residues in the CDR3. Germline V gives CDR1 SGHTA, CDR2 FQGNSA. Trimming removed 4 bases at V and 3 bases at J, with 9 bases between. CDR3 bases: TGTGCCAGCAGCTCGATTCATTACACCGGGGAGCTGTTTTTT. Protein product: CASSSIHYTGELFF.